This TCR beta chain is from a study of blood T cell repertoires in COVID-19. Study-level background: The samples span acute and convalescent COVID-19 from the United States, Italy and Spain.

The CDR3 totals 15 residues. V dropped 3 bases and J dropped 3 bases, with 12 bases sitting between them. CDR1 and CDR2 from the germline V gene are MDHEN and SYDVKM. Produced via immunoSEQ multiplex PCR; TCRdb's table is partial and in-frame only. The sample records roughly 150,000 clones, 82% being singletons. Individuals drawn from approximately 26 US areas were roughly 18 to 100 years old. Cohort placement rested on clinical history that participants reported themselves. This clone was recorded a few times. Input material: PBMCs or T cells enriched from blood (not recorded which). The rearrangement links TRBV28 to TRBJ1-5, with D maybe TRBD1 (6 bases). The TCR sequence derives from a man aged 55 to 69 who had recovered from COVID-19. The CDR3 DNA reads TGTGCCAGCAGTTTTCCCCCAGGGGTCAATCAGCCCCAGCATTTT. Protein: CASSFPPGVNQPQHF.